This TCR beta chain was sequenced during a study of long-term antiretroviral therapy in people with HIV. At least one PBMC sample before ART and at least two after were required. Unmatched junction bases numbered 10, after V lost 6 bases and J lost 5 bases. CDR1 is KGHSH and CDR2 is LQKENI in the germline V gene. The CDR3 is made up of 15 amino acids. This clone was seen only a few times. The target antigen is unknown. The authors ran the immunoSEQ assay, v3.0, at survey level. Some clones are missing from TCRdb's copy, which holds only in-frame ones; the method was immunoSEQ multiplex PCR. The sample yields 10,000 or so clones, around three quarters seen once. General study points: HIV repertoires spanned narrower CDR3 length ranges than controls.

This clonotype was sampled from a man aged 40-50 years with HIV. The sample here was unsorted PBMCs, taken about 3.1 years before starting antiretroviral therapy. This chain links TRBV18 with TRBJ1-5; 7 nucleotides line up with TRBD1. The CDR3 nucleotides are TGTGCCAGCTCTCTCCAGGGGGGCTGGGATCAGCCCCAGCATTTT. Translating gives CASSLQGGWDQPQHF. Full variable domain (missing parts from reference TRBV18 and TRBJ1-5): NAGVMQNPRHLVRRRGQEARLRCSPMKGHSHVYWYRQLPEEGLKFMVYLQKENIIDESGMPKERFSAEFPKEGPSILRIQQVVRGDSAAYFCASSLQGGWDQPQHFGDGTRLSIL.